These 32 T cell receptor beta chains share one sample of origin, sequenced in a study of control samples from healthy donors and cancer patients. The assay was immunoSEQ multiplex PCR, and TCRdb's table has in-frame clones only and misses some. The table lists some 77,000 clones, approximately 91% of them singletons. The sample was blood. The receptors derive from a woman aged 55-70 years in good health.

The gene calls are TRBV2 and TRBJ1-3; TRBD1 matches 7 bases. Germline V gives CDR1 SNHLY, CDR2 FYNNEI. Losses at the gene ends were 6 bases for V and 4 bases for J; bases not matched to a gene: 6. The CDR3 length is 14 residues. CDR3 in amino acids: CASSQGDWGNTIYF. CDR3 DNA: TGTGCCAGCAGCCAGGGGGATTGGGGAAACACCATATATTTT. Full variable domain (missing parts from reference TRBV2 and TRBJ1-3): EPEVTQTPSHQVTQMGQEVILRCVPISNHLYFYWYRQILGQKVEFLVSFYNNEISEKSEIFDDQFSVERPDGSNFTLKIRSTKLEDSAMYFCASSQGDWGNTIYFGEGSWLTVV.

This clone was recorded only once. This chain joins TRBV9 and TRBJ1-1; D gene ambiguous. The V gene lost 4 bases and the J gene lost 2 bases, with 15 bases spanning the gap. Germline V gene sequence: CDR1 SGDLS, CDR2 YYNGEE. The CDR3 loop spans 15 amino acids. CDR3 nucleotides: TGTGCCAGCAGCCCTAGAGGTAGCTTTAACACTGAAGCTTTCTTT. Protein sequence: CASSPRGSFNTEAFF.

The chain recombines TRBV28 with TRBJ1-1; no clear D gene. Deletions cut 5 bases from V and 3 bases from J, with 7 bases between. The CDR3 extends over 12 amino acids. Germline V lookup: CDR1 MDHEN, CDR2 SYDVKM. The CDR3 sequence is CASSRFDTEAFF. CDR3 DNA sequence: TGTGCCAGCAGTCGATTCGACACTGAAGCTTTCTTT. Drawing the rest from reference TRBV28 and TRBJ1-1, the complete variable domain is DVKVTQSSRYLVKRTGEKVFLECVQDMDHENMFWYRQDPGLGLRLIYFSYDVKMKEKGDIPEGYSVSREKKERFSLILESASTNQTSMYLCASSRFDTEAFFGQGTRLTVV.

The chain uses TRBV6-1 and TRBJ2-3; D uncertain. V shed 6 bases and J shed 6 bases, with 7 bases lying between them. CDR3 size: 11 residues. Germline CDR1 and CDR2: MNHNS and SASEGT. Here the CDR3 DNA reads TGTGCCAGCAGCGAAAGGGATACGCAGTATTTT. Translating it yields CASSERDTQYF.

This chain uses TRBV5-4 with TRBJ1-2; the match to TRBD1 covers 9 bases. Germline trimming cut 3 bases from V and 4 bases from J; bases unmatched to any gene: 22. This CDR3 contains 20 residues. Germline CDR1 SGHNT, CDR2 YYREEE (reference sequence). This CDR3 is CASSWRGIWDRAAYFYGYTF. The DNA for the CDR3 is TGTGCCAGCAGCTGGCGAGGCATATGGGACAGGGCCGCTTACTTCTATGGCTACACCTTC.

V and J are TRBV10-2 and TRBJ1-1; 8 positions match TRBD1. The CDR3 is made up of 13 amino acids. Per germline, CDR1 WSHSY and CDR2 SAAADI. V lost 7 bases to trimming and J lost 2 bases; unmatched junction nucleotides: 3. The CDR3 DNA follows: TGCGCCAGCACCTCAGGGGGCAACACTGAAGCTTTCTTT. Translation: CASTSGGNTEAFF.

The V gene is TRBV28, the J gene TRBJ1-1, with D unresolved. The CDR3 runs 15 residues. Germline CDR1 MDHEN, CDR2 SYDVKM. The V end was cut by 6 bases, the J end by 0 bases, with 14 bases between. CDR3 in amino acids: CASSLGGVMNTEAFF. CDR3 nucleotide sequence: TGTGCCAGCAGCCTGGGCGGGGTAATGAACACTGAAGCTTTCTTT. The whole variable domain, remainder taken from reference TRBV28 and TRBJ1-1, is DVKVTQSSRYLVKRTGEKVFLECVQDMDHENMFWYRQDPGLGLRLIYFSYDVKMKEKGDIPEGYSVSREKKERFSLILESASTNQTSMYLCASSLGGVMNTEAFFGQGTRLTVV.

J is TRBJ1-2 and V is TRBV11-2, with TRBD1 matching over 7 bases. CDR1 and CDR2 (germline): SGHAT, FQNNGV. The V segment lost 3 bases and the J segment 2 bases; nucleotides outside the gene matches: 9. The CDR3 covers 16 residues. The CDR3 protein is CASSLRSDRSNYGYTF. In DNA form, the CDR3 reads TGTGCCAGCAGCTTGCGTTCGGACAGGAGCAACTATGGCTACACCTTC.

V and J are TRBV5-4 and TRBJ1-1; weak D call: TRBD1 (6 bases). Germline CDR1 is SGHNT and CDR2 is YYREEE (reference sequence). The CDR3 has 14 amino acids. The ends were cut back, 2 bases at V and 3 bases at J, with 11 bases in the middle. The CDR3 DNA is TGTGCCAGCAGCTTTTACAGGGAGCACACTGAAGCTTTCTTT. Its protein is CASSFYREHTEAFF.

The chain uses TRBV15 and TRBJ1-2; no definite D call. The CDR3 runs 15 residues. From germline, CDR1 is LNHNV and CDR2 YYDKDF (reference sequence). The V and J ends lost 4 bases and 0 bases respectively, with 12 bases between them. This CDR3 is CATSKFGRTNYGYTF. The CDR3 nucleotides read TGTGCCACCAGCAAATTTGGACGGACTAACTATGGCTACACCTTC.

This rearrangement joins TRBV9 to TRBJ1-3; TRBD1 agrees at 7 bases. The CDR3 runs to 18 residues. V was clipped by 0 bases and J by 0 bases; unmatched bases: 9. Looked up from germline, CDR1 is SGDLS and CDR2 is YYNGEE. CDR3 bases: TGTGCCAGCAGCGTAGGCTCGGCAGGGGGAATCTCTGGAAACACCATATATTTT. Encoded protein: CASSVGSAGGISGNTIYF.

In this sample, this clone turned up a few times. The CDR3 here is CASSPGGGGNQPQHF. CDR3 bases: TGTGCCAGCAGCCCCGGGGGAGGCGGCAATCAGCCCCAGCATTTT. The chain employs TRBV7-2 and TRBJ1-5, with D perhaps matching TRBD1 (5 bases). Trimming pared 5 bases from V and 2 bases from J, leaving 13 bases between. The germline gives CDR1 SGHTA, CDR2 FQGNSA. This CDR3 contains 15 residues.

The rearrangement joins TRBV11-2 to TRBJ2-3, with TRBD2 matching 7 bases. With V trimmed by 0 bases and J by 3 bases, 3 bases remained unmatched. Germline CDR1 SGHAT, CDR2 FQNNGV. This CDR3 contains 15 residues. The CDR3 nucleotides read TGTGCCAGCAGCTTAGATGGGAGGGGAACAGATACGCAGTATTTT. It codes for CASSLDGRGTDTQYF.

V and J are TRBV24-1 and TRBJ2-7; D gene ambiguous. This CDR3 is 10 amino acids long. Germline CDR1 KGHDR, CDR2 SFDVKD. V gave up 6 bases and J gave up 5 bases, with 4 bases separating them. The CDR3 region has the DNA TGTGCCACCAGTTTGCACGAGCAGTACTTC. Its translation: CATSLHEQYF.

This rearrangement joins TRBV11-2 to TRBJ1-6; D perhaps matches TRBD1 (5 bases). Germline lookup yields CDR1 SGHAT and CDR2 FQNNGV. CDR3 length: 14 residues. Trimming took off 5 bases at V and 10 bases at J, with 15 bases between the two ends. CDR3 loop: CASSPGGYESPLHF. CDR3 in DNA: TGTGCCAGCAGCCCCGGGGGGTACGAGTCACCCCTCCACTTT.

V and J are TRBV6-1 and TRBJ1-1, with D unresolved. V was trimmed by 2 bases and J by 0 bases, leaving 7 bases between them. From germline, CDR1 is MNHNS and CDR2 SASEGT. This CDR3 spans 14 amino acids. CDR3 nucleotides: TGTGCCAGCAGTGAACCAGGTCTGAACACTGAAGCTTTCTTT. Its translation: CASSEPGLNTEAFF.

The chain is built from TRBV4-1 and TRBJ2-7; maybe TRBD1 (5 bases). The germline V gene encodes CDR1 MGHRA and CDR2 YSYEKL. This CDR3 spans 14 amino acids. With 5 bases removed from V and 2 bases from J, the gap between germline ends came to 13 bases. The CDR3 DNA reads as TGCGCCAGCAGCGAATTAGGACAAACCTACGAGCAGTACTTC. It codes for CASSELGQTYEQYF.

The chain has TRBV6-1 and TRBJ1-1; no reliable D call. The CDR3 is 13 amino acids. CDR1 and CDR2 from the germline V gene are MNHNS and SASEGT. V lost 1 base, J lost 1 base, and 4 bases lay in between. The CDR3 sequence is CASSEGRNTEAFF. As DNA, the CDR3 is TGTGCCAGCAGTGAAGGCCGGAACACTGAAGCTTTCTTT.

This rearrangement joins TRBV24-1 to TRBJ2-1; D might be TRBD2 (6 bases). Germline CDR1 is KGHDR and CDR2 is SFDVKD. Between the trimmed V and J ends, which lost 9 bases and 9 bases, there was a span of 17 bases. CDR3 size: 13 residues. Here the CDR3 DNA reads TGTGCCACCTCCCTAAGGAGGGCCAGTGAGCAGTTCTTC. Its protein product is CATSLRRASEQFF.

The chain couples TRBV19 to TRBJ2-2, with 9 bases identical to TRBD2. The V gene end was trimmed by 7 bases and the J gene end by 1 base; junction bases not matched to a gene: 4. Per the germline V gene, CDR1 is LNHDA and CDR2 is SQIVND (reference sequence). The CDR3 length is 15 residues. The CDR3 DNA follows: TGTGCCAGTACCTCTAGCGGGAAGAACACCGGGGAGCTGTTTTTT. Its translation: CASTSSGKNTGELFF. The full variable domain, completed using reference TRBV19 and TRBJ2-2, is DGGITQSPKYLFRKEGQNVTLSCEQNLNHDAMYWYRQDPGQGLRLIYYSQIVNDFQKGDIAEGYSVSREKKESFPLTVTSAQKNPTAFYLCASTSSGKNTGELFFGEGSRLTVL.

This rearrangement joins TRBV28 to TRBJ1-5; no firm D call. The CDR3 loop spans 19 amino acids. The germline CDR1 and CDR2 sequences are MDHEN and SYDVKM. Trimming cost V 5 bases and J 11 bases, with 34 bases left between them. CDR3 in amino acids: CASSLPYFGRTQSISAQHF. The DNA for the CDR3 is TGTGCCAGCAGTCTCCCGTATTTCGGACGGACGCAGTCTATATCAGCCCAGCATTTT.

This chain joins TRBV6-1 and TRBJ2-3; a possible D gene is TRBD2 (5 bases). Trimming took 1 base from V and 4 from J, leaving 15 bases between them. The CDR3 consists of 16 residues. Germline V lookup: CDR1 MNHNS, CDR2 SASEGT. The CDR3 here is CASSEVSVASSDTQYF. The CDR3 nucleotides are TGTGCCAGCAGTGAAGTTTCCGTGGCTAGCTCAGATACGCAGTATTTT.

The chain joins TRBV5-4 to TRBJ1-1; D might be TRBD1 (5 bases). V dropped 2 bases and J dropped 4 bases, with 15 bases sitting between them. The CDR3 extends over 15 amino acids. Germline CDR1 is SGHNT and CDR2 is YYREEE (reference sequence). The CDR3 nucleotides are TGTGCCAGCAGCTTCGCGGGGTCGGGGGGCACTGAAGCTTTCTTT. It is translated as CASSFAGSGGTEAFF.

This sequence joins TRBV5-1 and TRBJ1-2, with no clear D. V lost 4 bases and J lost 1, with 11 bases in between. Germline CDR1 and CDR2: SGHRS and YFSETQ. CDR3 length equals 14 residues. CDR3 in DNA: TGCGCCAGCAGCACCACGACAAGTAACTATGGCTACACCTTC. It yields the protein CASSTTTSNYGYTF.

This sequence joins TRBV30 and TRBJ1-5; D gene uncertain. Trimming took 3 bases from V and 0 from J, leaving 6 bases between them. Per the germline V gene, CDR1 is GTSNPN and CDR2 is SVGIG (reference sequence). The CDR3 runs to 13 residues. The chain's CDR3 is CAWSENSNQPQHF. DNA for the CDR3: TGTGCCTGGAGCGAGAATAGCAATCAGCCCCAGCATTTT. Looking up the rest from reference TRBV30 and TRBJ1-5 gives the full variable domain: SQTIHQWPATLVQPVGSPLSLECTVEGTSNPNLYWYRQAAGRGLQLLFYSVGIGQISSEVPQNLSASRPQDRQFILSSKKLLLSDSGFYLCAWSENSNQPQHFGDGTRLSIL.

The chain has TRBV29-1 and TRBJ2-5, with D possibly being TRBD1 (5 bases). The V end lost 7 bases, the J end lost 2 bases, and 11 bases lay between the germline ends. The CDR3 sequence is 12 residues long. Germline loops: CDR1 SQVTM, CDR2 ANQGSEA. CDR3 sequence reads: CSGGQLQETQYF. For the CDR3, the DNA is TGCAGCGGCGGACAACTACAAGAGACCCAGTACTTC.

The V call is TRBV10-3, the J call TRBJ1-2, with D perhaps TRBD1 (5 bases). Trimming cost V 3 bases and J 2 bases, with 10 bases left between them. CDR1 and CDR2 (germline): ENHRY, SYGVKD. The CDR3 totals 14 residues. CDR3 region: CAISDQGPNYGYTF. CDR3 nucleotides: TGTGCCATCAGTGATCAGGGTCCGAACTATGGCTACACCTTC.

V is TRBV29-1 and J is TRBJ2-3, with D perhaps matching TRBD2 (6 bases). V was pared by 4 bases and J by 4 bases, with 9 bases between. This CDR3 region has 12 residues. From germline, CDR1 is SQVTM and CDR2 ANQGSEA. CDR3 region: CSVGPGADTQYF. Here the CDR3 DNA reads TGCAGCGTTGGTCCGGGGGCAGATACGCAGTATTTT.

The chain couples TRBV5-6 to TRBJ1-2, with a weak D call TRBD1 (6 bases). The CDR3 is 12 residues long. V lost 6 bases and J 7 bases, leaving 13 bases between the germline ends. Germline lookup yields CDR1 SGHDT and CDR2 YYEEEE. CDR3 nucleotide sequence: TGTGCCAGCACCGTCGGGGGCCCTGGCTACACCTTC. It specifies CASTVGGPGYTF.

This chain joins TRBV30 and TRBJ2-7; a weak D match, TRBD1 (5 bases). The CDR3 has 12 residues. Trimming removed 5 bases at V and 0 bases at J, with 8 bases between. Germline loops: CDR1 GTSNPN, CDR2 SVGIG (reference sequence). In nucleotides, the CDR3 is TGTGCCTGGGGGGCGAGCTCCTACGAGCAGTACTTC. Amino acid sequence: CAWGASSYEQYF.

V and J are TRBV30 and TRBJ2-7; D not certain. CDR1 and CDR2 (germline): GTSNPN, SVGIG (reference sequence). The CDR3 consists of 13 residues. Trimming left V 1 base short and J 3 bases short, with 10 bases between. This CDR3 is CAWSGDSFYEQYF. The CDR3 DNA sequence: TGTGCCTGGAGTGGTGACTCTTTCTACGAGCAGTACTTC.

The chain is built from TRBV9 and TRBJ2-3; TRBD2 might be the D (5 bases). Germline V gene data show CDR1 as SGDLS and CDR2 as YYNGEE. The CDR3 loop spans 17 amino acids. Trimming removed 3 bases at V and 5 bases at J, with 22 bases between. DNA for the CDR3: TGTGCCAGCAGCGAACGAGGGTCTCGGGGAGATGGAGATACGCAGTATTTT. Its protein is CASSERGSRGDGDTQYF.